This T cell receptor (beta chain) was obtained from a study of control samples from healthy donors and cancer patients. The table came from immunoSEQ multiplex PCR; TCRdb's copy has only in-frame clones and leaves some out. Of around 100,000 clones in the sample, more than 75% are singletons; the top ten hold 18%. Per the germline V gene, CDR1 is SGHNT and CDR2 is YYREEE (reference sequence). The CDR3 consists of 15 residues. Losses at the gene ends were 7 bases for V and 2 bases for J; bases not matched to a gene: 11. The origin of this receptor is a woman in her forties or fifties in good health. The sequenced sample was blood. The rearrangement uses TRBV5-4 and TRBJ2-7, with 8 bases identical to TRBD1. Here the CDR3 reads CASAFKQGEAYEQYF. The CDR3 region has the DNA TGTGCCAGCGCCTTCAAACAGGGGGAGGCCTACGAGCAGTACTTC.